This TCR beta chain was captured in a study of spatial heterogeneity in lung cancer (dated by TCRdb to between 2017 and 2020). In the study overall: Beta-chain transcripts were consistently detected in greater numbers than alpha-chain transcripts, which likely reflects a higher abundance of beta-chain transcripts. A strong correlation was found between TCR transcript counts in tumor regions and a T cell transcriptional module score from matched bulk RNA-seq. In the raw uncorrected reads, each unique combination of TCR and UMI appeared more than ten times on average. In non-small cell lung cancer, the study made a quantitative comparison of TCR alpha and beta repertoires among multiple tumor regions, matched nontumor lung and blood. Nonsynonymous mutation counts, determined by whole-exome sequencing of tumor tissue, were related to features of the TCR repertoire. Both alpha and beta chains were TCR-sequenced in samples taken at surgery, namely 220 tumor regions, under 80 matched nontumor lung samples and about 52 PBMC samples.

The CDR3 holds 13 amino acids from the cysteine to the phenylalanine. This entry keeps only the CDR3 DNA: 39 bases, framed from base 1. CDR1 and CDR2 are drawn from the germline V gene (reference sequence): PRHDT, FYEKMQ. Trimming removed 4 bases from V and 4 bases from J; the gene matches leave 2 bases unexplained. This clonotype is considered medium-sized (0.01 to 0.1%). It has no known antigen specificity. No quality values exist for individual bases; no much larger clone is one base distant. This beta chain was picked up by a library intended for alpha chains and is off target, so its count carries little meaning. Sample time point, as interpreted from the label and publication: sample taken at primary tumor resection. The donors were about 65 patients from the lung TRACERx cohort who had early-stage, untreated non-small cell lung cancer. For TCR sequencing, whole RNA was extracted from tumor and nontumor lung tissue, or from cryopreserved PBMC samples, and no cell sorting was done. Patients were selected for TCR sequencing only if sufficient RNA was available from at least two tumor regions. Before selection, tumor and adjacent nontumor lung specimens were reviewed by a lung pathologist.

Overall study results and their limits: Additional single-cell paired TCR alpha and beta sequencing was considered necessary to confirm, at a functional level, the hypothesis that regional TCRs recognize regional mutations. TCR-seq was estimated to cover only approximately 7% of tumor T cells for alpha chains and approximately 13% for beta chains. The tumor nonsynonymous mutation count correlated with the number of expanded alpha and beta TCRs within the tumor. Counts of ubiquitous and regional expanded TCRs were found to correlate with counts of ubiquitous and regional nonsynonymous mutations, respectively.

The library came from 5' RACE. The listed sequencing device is NextSeq 500. To allow correction of PCR and sequencing errors, the TCR library protocol tagged every TCR cDNA molecule with a unique molecular identifier. On the authors' methods: TCR identification, UMI-based error correction and CDR3 extraction were all carried out with Decombinator tools. TCRs above a frequency of 2 per 1,000, corresponding to the top 1% of the tumor frequency distribution, were defined as expanded. Expanded tumor TCRs statistically deemed absent (corrected P<0.05) from at least one tumor region were classed as regional, and all other expanded tumor TCRs were classed as ubiquitous. Rényi diversity was computed with the R vegan package after subsampling each repertoire 100 times to 5,000 TCRs. CDR3 similarity networks were built from amino acid triplet string-kernel similarity, connecting CDR3s with pairwise similarity above 0.82. TCRdb cleaned the public reads at Q25 with fastp, built clones with MiXCR and kept in-frame beta chains. Each entry merges the rows of one CDR3 protein and shows their most common DNA and genes. The V and J calls follow TCRdb's processing rather than the paper's. The sample table holds about 3,500 distinct CDR3 sequences, of which roughly 5.6% were seen once. Of the sample, more than 25% falls within the top ten clones.

The receptor comes from a female donor with early-stage non-small cell lung cancer. The sample consisted of lung tumor tissue, taken at surgery. The chain uses TRBV13 and TRBJ2-3, with 7 bases aligning to TRBD1. The CDR3 is CASSSDRADTQYF. The DNA reads TGTGCCAGCAGCTCCGACAGGGCAGATACGCAGTATTTT.